The 10 T cell receptor beta chains below come from one sample, sequenced in a study of T cell responses to AZD1222 COVID-19 vaccine. Profiling relied on immunoSEQ multiplex PCR, and the TCRdb table lists in-frame clones only, not all of them. Seen here are roughly 150,000 clones, 88% observed once, and the top ten hold under 3.5%. The input for sequencing was peripheral blood, taken on day 0 of AZD1222 vaccination. The receptors were gathered from an adult in good health.

The CDR3 DNA reads TGTGCCAGCAGCCCCGGGACAGGGATTGCTTTCTTT. It is translated as CASSPGTGIAFF. The J gene is TRBJ1-1, the V gene TRBV28, with TRBD1 matching 9 bases. Germline V CDR1 and CDR2: MDHEN, SYDVKM. The V and J ends lost 6 bases and 11 bases, in that order; junction bases with no gene match: 7. The CDR3 extends over 12 amino acids.

The J gene is TRBJ1-6, the V gene TRBV6-2 or TRBV6-3; 9 bases line up with TRBD1. The V gene end was trimmed by 6 bases and the J gene end by 9 bases; junction bases not matched to a gene: 9. Germline V CDR1 and CDR2: MNHEY, SVGEGT. This CDR3 spans 15 amino acids. In nucleotides, the CDR3 is TGTGCCAGCAGCTCCCAGGGGACAGGGAGTTCACCCCTCCACTTT. The encoded protein is CASSSQGTGSSPLHF.

This chain connects TRBV12-3 or TRBV12-4 to TRBJ1-2; 8 nucleotides match TRBD1. The CDR3 is made up of 13 amino acids. Trimming removed 3 bases from V and 8 bases from J; junction bases left unmatched: 5. The CDR3 spells CASSFSRGRGYTF. CDR3 coding DNA: TGTGCCAGCAGTTTTAGCAGGGGGCGAGGCTACACCTTC.

This chain links TRBV29-1 with TRBJ1-2; maybe TRBD1 (5 bases). Germline CDR1 is SQVTM and CDR2 is ANQGSEA. V lost 8 bases and J 3 bases, leaving 16 bases between the germline ends. This CDR3 spans 13 amino acids. CDR3 coding DNA: TGCAGCTCCGGGGGGAGGTCCTACTATGGCTACACCTTC. Its protein is CSSGGRSYYGYTF.

In this sample, this clone turned up once. The V call is TRBV5-1, the J call TRBJ2-4, with 11 bases identical to TRBD2. Unmatched junction bases numbered 9, after V lost 0 bases and J lost 7 bases. This CDR3 region has 17 residues. Germline V gene sequence: CDR1 SGHRS, CDR2 YFSETQ. The DNA of the CDR3 is TGCGCCAGCAGCTTGGAGGCTAGCGGGAGGATAGGGAACATTCAGTACTTC. Translation gives CASSLEASGRIGNIQYF. Combining the CDR3 with reference TRBV5-1 and TRBJ2-4 gives the whole variable domain KAGVTQTPRYLIKTRGQQVTLSCSPISGHRSVSWYQQTPGQGLQFLFEYFSETQRNKGNFPGRFSGRQFSNSRSEMNVSTLELGDSALYLCASSLEASGRIGNIQYFGAGTRLSVL.

The V gene is TRBV7-2, the J gene TRBJ2-7, with TRBD2 matching over 7 bases. Germline trimming cut 3 bases from V and 0 bases from J; bases unmatched to any gene: 8. CDR1 SGHTA and CDR2 FQGNSA come from the germline V gene. CDR3 size: 16 residues. CDR3 amino acids: CASSFVAGDASYEQYF. CDR3 DNA sequence: TGTGCCAGCAGCTTCGTGGCGGGAGATGCCTCCTACGAGCAGTACTTC.

The chain is built from TRBV6-1 and TRBJ2-7; no clear D gene. V dropped 3 bases and J dropped 3 bases, with 15 bases sitting between them. Germline V gene lookup returns CDR1 MNHNS and CDR2 SASEGT. This CDR3 contains 15 residues. CDR3 nucleotide sequence: TGTGCCAGCAGTGATCCCCCACGGGCAAACTACGAGCAGTACTTC. Translating it yields CASSDPPRANYEQYF.

The chain links TRBV5-8 to TRBJ2-2; 7 positions match TRBD2. CDR3 length equals 16 residues. After removal of 2 bases from V and 3 bases from J, the junction contained 7 bases not matched to a gene. Germline values: CDR1 SGHTS, CDR2 YDEGEE. The CDR3 DNA sequence: TGTGCCAGCAGCTTAAATAGCGGGCCCGACACCGGGGAGCTGTTTTTT. Protein: CASSLNSGPDTGELFF.

The chain carries TRBV9 and TRBJ2-2; D unresolved. V was pared by 2 bases and J by 2 bases, with 10 bases between. The CDR3 covers 15 residues. Looked up from germline, CDR1 is SGDLS and CDR2 is YYNGEE. In DNA, the CDR3 is TGTGCCAGCAGCGTGTTTTGGACCAACACCGGGGAGCTGTTTTTT. Amino acids: CASSVFWTNTGELFF.

The gene calls are TRBV30 and TRBJ2-3; 7 bases agree with TRBD2. In germline, CDR1 is GTSNPN, CDR2 SVGIG (reference sequence). With 0 bases clipped from V and 5 bases from J, the junction kept 8 bases outside the gene matches. The CDR3 is made up of 15 amino acids. The CDR3 nucleotides are TGTGCCTGGAGTGTAGTTGCGGGAGTCGGAGATACGCAGTATTTT. This encodes CAWSVVAGVGDTQYF.